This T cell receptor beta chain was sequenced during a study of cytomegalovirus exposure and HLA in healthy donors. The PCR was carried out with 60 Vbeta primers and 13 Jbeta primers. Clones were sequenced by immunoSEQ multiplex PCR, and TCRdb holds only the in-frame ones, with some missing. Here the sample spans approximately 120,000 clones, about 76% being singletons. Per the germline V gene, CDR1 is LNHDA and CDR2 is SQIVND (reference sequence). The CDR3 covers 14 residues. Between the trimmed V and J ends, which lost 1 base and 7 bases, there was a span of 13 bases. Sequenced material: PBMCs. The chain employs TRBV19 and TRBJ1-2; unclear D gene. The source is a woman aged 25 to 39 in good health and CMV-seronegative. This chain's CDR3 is CASSIVQSGFGYTF. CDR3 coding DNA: TGTGCCAGTAGTATAGTTCAATCGGGGTTTGGCTACACCTTC. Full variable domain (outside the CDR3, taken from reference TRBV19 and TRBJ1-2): DGGITQSPKYLFRKEGQNVTLSCEQNLNHDAMYWYRQDPGQGLRLIYYSQIVNDFQKGDIAEGYSVSREKKESFPLTVTSAQKNPTAFYLCASSIVQSGFGYTFGSGTRLTVV.